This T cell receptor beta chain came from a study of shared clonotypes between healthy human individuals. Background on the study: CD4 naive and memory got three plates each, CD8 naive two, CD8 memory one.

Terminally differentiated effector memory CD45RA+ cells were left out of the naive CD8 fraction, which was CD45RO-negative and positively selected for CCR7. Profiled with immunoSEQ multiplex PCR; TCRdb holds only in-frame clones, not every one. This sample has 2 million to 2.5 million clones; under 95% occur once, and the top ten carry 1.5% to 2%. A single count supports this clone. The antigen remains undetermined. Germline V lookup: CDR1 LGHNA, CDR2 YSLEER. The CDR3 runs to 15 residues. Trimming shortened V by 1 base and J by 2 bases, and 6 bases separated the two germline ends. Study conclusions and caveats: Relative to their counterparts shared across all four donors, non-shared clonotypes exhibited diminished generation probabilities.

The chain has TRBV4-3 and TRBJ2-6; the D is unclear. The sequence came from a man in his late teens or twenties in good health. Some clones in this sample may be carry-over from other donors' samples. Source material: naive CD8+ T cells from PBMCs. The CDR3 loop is CASSQGGTGANVLTF. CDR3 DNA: TGCGCCAGCAGCCAAGGGGGTACTGGGGCCAACGTCCTGACTTTC.